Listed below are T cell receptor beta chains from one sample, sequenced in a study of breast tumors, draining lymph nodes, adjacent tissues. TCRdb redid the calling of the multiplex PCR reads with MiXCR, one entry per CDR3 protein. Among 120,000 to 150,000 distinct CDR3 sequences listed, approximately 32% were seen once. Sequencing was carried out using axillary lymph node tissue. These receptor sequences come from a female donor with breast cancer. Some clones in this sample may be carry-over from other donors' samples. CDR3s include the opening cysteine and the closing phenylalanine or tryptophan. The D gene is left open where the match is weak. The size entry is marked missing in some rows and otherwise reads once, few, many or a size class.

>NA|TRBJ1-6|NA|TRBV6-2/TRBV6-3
CASSPPVSSPLHF
TGTGCCAGCAGTCCACCGGTTTCTTCACCCCTCCACTTT
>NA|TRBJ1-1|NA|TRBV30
CAWRGPYTEAFF
TGTGCCTGGAGAGGACCTTACACTGAAGCTTTCTTT
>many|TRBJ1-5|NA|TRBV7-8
CASSLGGVGNQPQHF
TGTGCCAGCAGCTTAGGCGGAGTGGGAAATCAGCCCCAGCATTTT
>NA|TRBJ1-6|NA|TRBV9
CASSKAGGEGPPLHF
TGTGCCAGCAGCAAGGCGGGGGGAGAAGGTCCACCCCTCCACTTT
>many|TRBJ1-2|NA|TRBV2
CASSQTPDYGYTF
TGTGCCAGCAGCCAGACTCCGGACTATGGCTACACCTTC
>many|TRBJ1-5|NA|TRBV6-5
CASARTAFIGNQPQHF
TGTGCCAGCGCGAGGACAGCGTTTATAGGCAATCAGCCCCAGCATTTT
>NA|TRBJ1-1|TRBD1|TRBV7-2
CASSPGQGTEAFF
TGTGCCAGCAGCCCCGGACAGGGCACTGAAGCTTTCTTT
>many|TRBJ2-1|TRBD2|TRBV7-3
CASSPSGVAPYNEQFF
TGTGCCAGCAGTCCTAGCGGGGTCGCTCCCTACAATGAGCAGTTCTTC
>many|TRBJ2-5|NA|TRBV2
CASRALGDSETQYF
TGTGCCAGCAGGGCCTTGGGGGATTCAGAGACCCAGTACTTC
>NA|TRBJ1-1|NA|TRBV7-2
CASSFSRLNTEALF
TGTGCCAGCAGCTTCAGTCGGTTGAACACTGAAGCTCTCTTT
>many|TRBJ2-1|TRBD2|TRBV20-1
CSAQGTSLKSEQFF
TGCAGTGCTCAGGGGACTAGCTTGAAAAGTGAGCAGTTCTTC
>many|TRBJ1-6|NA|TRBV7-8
CASSFPNSPLHF
TGTGCCAGCAGCTTTCCGAATTCACCCCTCCACTTT
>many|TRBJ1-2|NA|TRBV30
CAWSSNGAYGYTF
TGTGCCTGGAGTTCCAACGGAGCTTACGGCTACACCTTC
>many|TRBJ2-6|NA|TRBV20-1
CSAGTGSSGANVLTF
TGCAGTGCAGGAACAGGGAGCTCTGGGGCCAACGTCCTGACTTTC
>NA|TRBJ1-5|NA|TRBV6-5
CASGPHREGQPQHF
TGTGCCAGCGGTCCCCACAGGGAGGGTCAGCCCCAGCATTTT
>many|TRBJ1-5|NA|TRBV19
CASRRRTESPQHF
TGTGCCAGCAGAAGACGGACGGAGTCGCCCCAGCATTTT
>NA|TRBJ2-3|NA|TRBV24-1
CATSGDVTRLTDTRYF
TGTGCCACCAGTGGTGACGTGACTCGACTCACAGATACGCGGTATTTT
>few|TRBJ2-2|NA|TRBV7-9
CASSPDGTGELFF
TGTGCCAGCAGCCCGGATGGCACCGGGGAGCTGTTTTTT
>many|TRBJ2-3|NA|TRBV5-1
CASSLQGFASTDTQYF
TGCGCCAGCAGCCTACAGGGTTTCGCCTCTACAGATACGCAGTATTTT
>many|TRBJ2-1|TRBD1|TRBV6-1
CASRDRGRNEQFF
TGTGCCAGCCGGGACAGGGGGCGCAATGAGCAGTTCTTC
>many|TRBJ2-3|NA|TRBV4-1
CASSQGLGGTDTQYF
TGCGCCAGCAGCCAAGGACTGGGAGGCACAGATACGCAGTATTTT
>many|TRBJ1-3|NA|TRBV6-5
CATDNGNTIYF
TGTGCCACGGATAATGGAAACACCATATATTTT
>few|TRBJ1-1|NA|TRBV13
CASSSRQSEAFF
TGTGCCAGCAGCTCACGACAGAGTGAAGCTTTCTTT
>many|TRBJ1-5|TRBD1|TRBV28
CASSWGTGNQPQHF
TGTGCCAGCAGCTGGGGGACAGGTAATCAGCCCCAGCATTTT
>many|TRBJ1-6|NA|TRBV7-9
CASSGESSYNSPLHF
TGTGCCAGCAGTGGGGAGTCCTCCTATAATTCACCCCTCCACTTT
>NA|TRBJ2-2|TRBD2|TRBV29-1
CSARASGRTGELFF
TGCAGCGCCCGTGCTAGCGGGAGAACCGGGGAGCTGTTTTTT
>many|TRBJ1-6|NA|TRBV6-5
CASSHSNRENSPLHF
TGTGCCAGCAGTCACTCTAACAGGGAAAATTCACCCCTCCACTTT
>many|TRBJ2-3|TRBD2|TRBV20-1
CSARALAGGPDTQYF
TGCAGTGCTAGGGCACTAGCGGGGGGGCCCGATACGCAGTATTTT
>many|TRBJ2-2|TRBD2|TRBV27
CASSFGGTYTGELFF
TGTGCCAGCAGTTTCGGGGGGACCTACACCGGGGAGCTGTTTTTT
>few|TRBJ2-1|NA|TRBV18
CASSLYTGVSYNEQFF
TGTGCCAGCTCACTTTATACCGGGGTCTCCTACAATGAGCAGTTCTTC
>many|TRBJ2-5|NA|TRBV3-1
CASSQLSTQETQYF
TGTGCCAGCAGCCAGTTGTCCACCCAAGAGACCCAGTACTTC
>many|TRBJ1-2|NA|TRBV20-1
CSARLQDVLHGYTF
TGCAGTGCTAGATTACAGGACGTGTTACATGGCTACACCTTC
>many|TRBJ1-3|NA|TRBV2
CASSRDYSGNTIYF
TGTGCCAGCAGTAGAGACTACTCTGGAAACACCATATATTTT
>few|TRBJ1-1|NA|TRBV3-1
CASSQDRNGAGKAFF
TGTGCCAGCAGCCAAGATAGGAATGGGGCAGGGAAAGCTTTCTTT
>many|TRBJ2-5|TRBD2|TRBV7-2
CASSLGIAGETQYF
TGTGCCAGCAGCTTAGGTATAGCGGGGGAGACCCAGTACTTC
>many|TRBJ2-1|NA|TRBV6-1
CASSEEVRGSYNEQFF
TGTGCCAGCAGTGAAGAAGTAAGGGGCTCCTACAATGAGCAGTTCTTC
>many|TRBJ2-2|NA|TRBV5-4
CAISTTGELFF
TGTGCCATCTCCACCACCGGGGAGCTGTTTTTT
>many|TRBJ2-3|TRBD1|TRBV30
CAWGPGQGSTDTQYF
TGTGCCTGGGGACCCGGACAGGGATCAACAGATACGCAGTATTTT